The 31 T cell receptor beta chains listed next were all sequenced from one sample in a study of blood T cell repertoires in COVID-19 (dated by TCRdb to about 2020). The library was built by means of the immunoSEQ multiplex PCR assay. Here the immuneACCESS table is served through TCRdb, limited to in-frame sequences with V and J called. Missing clones are a known gap in these copies; in checked studies unresolved V genes cover under half, and the rest lacks a known reason. Counted in this sample were around 310,000 clones; around 87% of them appeared once. The ten largest clones capture under 1.1% of the sample. The specimen sequenced was peripheral blood. All receptors come from a woman in her thirties or forties with COVID-19, enrolled during active disease.

V usage is TRBV7-2 and J usage is TRBJ1-5, with 7 bases aligning to TRBD1. V dropped 5 bases and J dropped 4; count of bases not matched to a gene: 5. There are 14 residues in the CDR3. The germline CDR1 and CDR2 sequences are SGHTA and FQGNSA. The CDR3 is CASSPTGINQPQHF. As DNA, the CDR3 is TGTGCCAGCAGCCCGACAGGGATTAATCAGCCCCAGCATTTT.

V gene TRBV7-9 combines with J gene TRBJ1-2; tentatively, D is TRBD1 (5 bases). The ends were cut back, 8 bases at V and 1 base at J, with 14 bases in the middle. Germline V gene lookup returns CDR1 SEHNR and CDR2 FQNEAQ (reference sequence). CDR3 length: 14 amino acids. The CDR3 DNA sequence: TGTGCCAGCCGAAAGGCAGACAGTAACTATGGCTACACCTTC. Translating gives CASRKADSNYGYTF.

J is TRBJ1-2 and V is TRBV6-5; TRBD1 matches 8 bases. CDR3 length: 15 amino acids. Germline assignment: CDR1 MNHEY and CDR2 SVGAGI. V shed 6 bases, J shed 4 bases, and the junction held 10 bases outside the gene matches. CDR3 amino acids: CASSVGQGRSYGYTF. CDR3 sequence (DNA): TGTGCCAGCAGCGTTGGACAGGGACGGTCCTATGGCTACACCTTC.

The genes are TRBV28 and TRBJ1-5, with a tentative D call TRBD1 (6 bases). From germline, CDR1 is MDHEN and CDR2 SYDVKM. The length of the CDR3 is 14 residues. Trimming shortened V by 5 bases and J by 7 bases, and 15 bases separated the two germline ends. The CDR3 loop reads CASSPTGTQQPQHF. The CDR3 nucleotides are TGTGCCAGCAGTCCTACAGGGACGCAGCAGCCCCAGCATTTT.

V gene TRBV21-1 combines with J gene TRBJ1-1; the table's TRBD1 call for D was not verified on the DNA. TRBV21-1 is labeled a pseudogene. The CDR3 consists of 19 residues. The CDR3 DNA sequence: TGTGCCAGCAGCAAGGCGGTCCGCCGGGACAGGGGAAGTAACACTGAAGCTTTCTTT. This encodes CASSKAVRRDRGSNTEAFF.

The rearrangement joins TRBV28 to TRBJ2-3; 15 bases align to TRBD2. V shed 5 bases, J shed 7 bases, and the junction held 7 bases outside the gene matches. Germline CDR1 and CDR2: MDHEN and SYDVKM. The CDR3 spans 16 residues. CDR3 amino acids: CASSPWTSGGANTQYF. CDR3 bases: TGTGCCAGCAGTCCTTGGACTAGCGGGGGGGCGAATACGCAGTATTTT. Complete variable domain (other parts from reference TRBV28 and TRBJ2-3): DVKVTQSSRYLVKRTGEKVFLECVQDMDHENMFWYRQDPGLGLRLIYFSYDVKMKEKGDIPEGYSVSREKKERFSLILESASTNQTSMYLCASSPWTSGGANTQYFGPGTRLTVL.

CDR3 protein: CASGNLPTYRGRAFF. The CDR3 DNA reads as TGTGCTAGTGGAAATCTACCCACATACAGGGGCCGGGCTTTCTTT. This chain connects TRBV12-5 to TRBJ1-1, with TRBD1 identical over 7 bases. J lost 11 bases, V lost 6 bases, and 18 bases had no gene match. Germline assignment: CDR1 LGHNT and CDR2 FRNRAP. This CDR3 comprises 15 residues.

The chain carries TRBV6-5 and TRBJ1-4; D ambiguous. The CDR3 contains 15 residues. The germline V and J ends were trimmed by 8 bases and 8 bases, with 21 bases remaining between them. Germline V gene sequence: CDR1 MNHEY, CDR2 SVGAGI. This CDR3 reads CASQRTLEQWEKLFF. For the CDR3, the DNA is TGTGCCAGCCAGAGGACTCTTGAACAATGGGAAAAACTGTTTTTT.

The chain links TRBV6-6 to TRBJ1-1; D may be TRBD1 (5 bases). V gave up 0 bases and J gave up 3 bases, with 8 bases separating them. The germline CDR1 and CDR2 sequences are MNHNY and SVGAGI (reference sequence). The CDR3 spans 14 residues. CDR3 DNA sequence: TGTGCCAGCAGTTACTCAGGGGTAGACACTGAAGCTTTCTTT. This encodes CASSYSGVDTEAFF.

V gene TRBV4-3 combines with J gene TRBJ2-3, with D perhaps matching TRBD2 (6 bases). V was shortened by 1 base and J by 0 bases, with 20 bases between the two germline ends. CDR3 length: 19 residues. Germline CDR1 and CDR2: LGHNA and YSLEER. In DNA, the CDR3 is TGCGCCAGCAGCCAAGCCCCTCCTAGGCTAGCGAAAAGCACAGATACGCAGTATTTT. Amino acids: CASSQAPPRLAKSTDTQYF.

This sequence joins TRBV18 and TRBJ1-1; 8 positions match TRBD1. Trimming at V came to 3 bases and at J to 1 base, leaving 4 bases not matched to a gene. CDR1 is KGHSH, CDR2 LQKENI, per germline. There are 15 residues in the CDR3. The CDR3 nucleotides are TGTGCCAGCTCACCCTCAGGGGGCAGGAACACTGAAGCTTTCTTT. Translation gives CASSPSGGRNTEAFF.

The genes are TRBV11-2 and TRBJ2-7; 8 nucleotides line up with TRBD1. Germline CDR1 reads SGHAT; CDR2 reads FQNNGV. The CDR3 runs 18 residues. V shed 6 bases, J shed 5 bases, and the junction held 21 bases outside the gene matches. The DNA of the CDR3 is TGTGCCAGCAGTCAACCACCTATGAGACAGGGGATTTGGGACGAGCAGTACTTC. This sequence encodes CASSQPPMRQGIWDEQYF.

The genes are TRBV5-4 and TRBJ1-1, with TRBD1 matching 8 bases. Trimming cost V 3 bases and J 11 bases; bases outside gene matches: 6. In germline, CDR1 is SGHNT, CDR2 YYREEE (reference sequence). This CDR3 has 12 residues. CDR3 bases: TGTGCCAGCAGCTCCCAGACAGGGGAGGCTTTCTTT. Residues: CASSSQTGEAFF.

The V gene is TRBV5-4, the J gene TRBJ2-5, with a possible D match to TRBD1 (5 bases). Looked up from germline, CDR1 is SGHNT and CDR2 is YYREEE (reference sequence). The CDR3 extends over 15 amino acids. The ends were cut back, 0 bases at V and 2 bases at J, with 11 bases in the middle. CDR3 nucleotide sequence: TGTGCCAGCAGCTTGGGGGGCCCCTTACAAGAGACCCAGTACTTC. Amino acids: CASSLGGPLQETQYF.

Here the CDR3 DNA reads TGTGCCAGCAGCTTTAGCGGGGGGAGGATCGAGCAGTACTTC. Translated: CASSFSGGRIEQYF. The chain is built from TRBV5-5 and TRBJ2-7; 10 nucleotides agree with TRBD2. There are 14 residues in the CDR3. Trimming cost V 2 bases and J 6 bases; bases outside gene matches: 5. Germline CDR1 and CDR2: SGHKS and YYEKEE (reference sequence).

The chain links TRBV28 to TRBJ2-5; 7 positions match TRBD1. CDR1 and CDR2 (germline): MDHEN, SYDVKM. V dropped 4 bases and J dropped 2; count of bases not matched to a gene: 1. The CDR3 has 13 amino acids. DNA of the CDR3: TGTGCCAGCAGTTCCAGGGGGCAAGAGACCCAGTACTTC. This encodes CASSSRGQETQYF. The full variable domain, its missing parts supplied by reference TRBV28 and TRBJ2-5, is DVKVTQSSRYLVKRTGEKVFLECVQDMDHENMFWYRQDPGLGLRLIYFSYDVKMKEKGDIPEGYSVSREKKERFSLILESASTNQTSMYLCASSSRGQETQYFGPGTRLLVL.

The J gene is TRBJ2-3, the V gene TRBV13; D gene uncertain. The V end was cut by 1 base, the J end by 3 bases, with 5 bases between. CDR1 is PRHDT, CDR2 FYEKMQ, per germline (reference sequence). The CDR3 sequence is 13 residues long. Here the CDR3 DNA reads TGTGCCAGCAGCTTAGTGACTACAGATACGCAGTATTTT. Translating it yields CASSLVTTDTQYF.

The chain recombines TRBV28 with TRBJ1-5; possible D gene TRBD1, 5 bases. CDR1 is MDHEN, CDR2 SYDVKM, per germline. Trimming shortened V by 8 bases and J by 3 bases, and 11 bases separated the two germline ends. The CDR3 totals 13 residues. CDR3 amino acids: CASQWGPNQPQHF. CDR3 nucleotide sequence: TGTGCCAGCCAGTGGGGCCCCAATCAGCCCCAGCATTTT.

This sequence joins TRBV5-1 and TRBJ1-2; 7 bases agree with TRBD1. This CDR3 is 14 amino acids long. From germline, CDR1 is SGHRS and CDR2 YFSETQ. J lost 6 bases, V lost 2 bases, and 7 bases had no gene match. CDR3: CASSFTAGGDGYTF. The CDR3 DNA is TGCGCCAGCAGCTTTACGGCAGGGGGAGATGGCTACACCTTC.

The V call is TRBV11-3, the J call TRBJ2-1; 10 bases map to TRBD1. This CDR3 spans 16 amino acids. J lost 4 bases, V lost 4 bases, and 7 bases had no gene match. CDR1 and CDR2 (germline): SGHNT, YENEEA. CDR3 protein: CASSSGQGEVYNEQFF. CDR3 nucleotides: TGTGCCAGCAGCTCCGGACAGGGGGAGGTTTACAATGAGCAGTTCTTC.

The chain combines TRBV27 with TRBJ1-4; 8 bases match TRBD1. V gave up 7 bases and J gave up 7 bases; unmatched junction bases: 20. There are 18 residues in the CDR3. Germline V gene sequence: CDR1 MNHEY, CDR2 SMNVEV (reference sequence). The CDR3 DNA sequence: TGTGCCAGCAACCTCACCGCTACAGGGGGGGTAAGGTTTGAAAAACTGTTTTTT. Protein sequence: CASNLTATGGVRFEKLFF.

V gene TRBV11-2 combines with J gene TRBJ2-2, with TRBD1 matching over 9 bases. This CDR3 contains 15 residues. Germline V gene lookup returns CDR1 SGHAT and CDR2 FQNNGV. V lost 5 bases and J lost 7; bases outside the gene matches: 8. As DNA, the CDR3 is TGTGCCAGCAGCCGGAAACAGGGGGCTGGCGGGGAGCTGTTTTTT. Encoded protein: CASSRKQGAGGELFF.

This clone has only one observation. V gene TRBV9 combines with J gene TRBJ2-7; 9 bases line up with TRBD1. The germline CDR1 and CDR2 sequences are SGDLS and YYNGEE. There are 16 residues in the CDR3. The V gene end was trimmed by 4 bases and the J gene end by 7 bases; junction bases not matched to a gene: 15. CDR3 sequence: CASSPNRGRGSTEQYF. The CDR3 nucleotides are TGTGCCAGCAGCCCAAACAGGGGGCGGGGGTCTACGGAGCAGTACTTC.

This chain joins TRBV7-8 and TRBJ2-7; 9 nucleotides match TRBD1. The CDR3 is 17 amino acids. Trimming took 5 bases from V and 5 from J; bases not matched to a gene: 16. Germline lookup yields CDR1 SGHVS and CDR2 FQNEAQ. CDR3 amino acids: CASSHGPQTGGYDEQYF. The CDR3 bases are TGTGCCAGCAGCCACGGCCCCCAGACAGGGGGGTATGACGAGCAGTACTTC.

V gene TRBV4-3 combines with J gene TRBJ2-1, with D maybe TRBD1 (5 bases). Germline values: CDR1 LGHNA, CDR2 YSLEER. The germline V and J ends were trimmed by 1 base and 0 bases, with 10 bases remaining between them. The CDR3 has 16 amino acids. In nucleotides, the CDR3 is TGCGCCAGCAGCCAAGGACAGATCCTCTCCTACAATGAGCAGTTCTTC. It yields the protein CASSQGQILSYNEQFF.

This rearrangement joins TRBV29-1 to TRBJ1-1; no clear D. V gave up 5 bases and J gave up 11 bases, with 18 bases separating them. CDR1 is SQVTM and CDR2 is ANQGSEA in the germline V gene. This CDR3 region has 12 residues. CDR3 region: CSVSPSRERAFF. CDR3 bases: TGCAGCGTTTCTCCCTCCCGGGAGAGGGCTTTCTTT.

CDR3 DNA sequence: TGTGCCAGCAGCCCCCAGGTTCAAGTTAACTATGGCTACACCTTC. This translates into CASSPQVQVNYGYTF. The chain combines TRBV9 with TRBJ1-2; D gene ambiguous. The CDR3 sequence is 15 residues long. In germline, CDR1 is SGDLS, CDR2 YYNGEE. Trimming stripped 4 bases from V and 1 base from J, with 14 bases between.

The chain combines TRBV28 with TRBJ2-7; 10 bases line up with TRBD1. Germline V gene lookup returns CDR1 MDHEN and CDR2 SYDVKM. With V trimmed by 7 bases and J by 5 bases, 11 bases remained unmatched. The CDR3 is 15 amino acids. The CDR3 sequence: CASKPPGTGAHEQYF. The CDR3, as DNA: TGTGCCAGCAAGCCACCGGGGACAGGGGCCCACGAGCAGTACTTC.

This clone was observed a single time. The rearrangement joins TRBV7-2 to TRBJ2-5, with a tentative D call TRBD1 (6 bases). Per germline, CDR1 SGHTA and CDR2 FQGNSA. The CDR3 is made up of 14 amino acids. V lost 5 bases, J lost 5 bases, and 15 bases lay in between. In DNA form, the CDR3 reads TGTGCCAGCAGCGAGCGACAGGCATCGGAGACCCAGTACTTC. The encoded protein is CASSERQASETQYF. The whole variable domain, remainder taken from reference TRBV7-2 and TRBJ2-5, is GAGVSQSPSNKVTEKGKDVELRCDPISGHTALYWYRQSLGQGLEFLIYFQGNSAPDKSGLPSDRFSAERTGGSVSTLTIQRTQQEDSAVYLCASSERQASETQYFGPGTRLLVL.

DNA of the CDR3: TGCGCCAGCAGCCTACCCAATCTGGGCTACACCTTC. It is translated as CASSLPNLGYTF. The chain uses TRBV5-1 and TRBJ1-2; D is uncertain. The length of the CDR3 is 12 residues. Germline assignment: CDR1 SGHRS and CDR2 YFSETQ. V was trimmed by 4 bases and J by 8 bases, leaving 12 bases between them. The full variable domain, rest sourced from reference TRBV5-1 and TRBJ1-2, is KAGVTQTPRYLIKTRGQQVTLSCSPISGHRSVSWYQQTPGQGLQFLFEYFSETQRNKGNFPGRFSGRQFSNSRSEMNVSTLELGDSALYLCASSLPNLGYTFGSGTRLTVV.

The CDR3 region is CASSLGSGARGTGELFF. The CDR3 DNA sequence: TGTGCCAGCAGTCTAGGGAGCGGGGCTAGGGGAACCGGGGAGCTGTTTTTT. J is TRBJ2-2 and V is TRBV7-6; 7 bases fit TRBD2. V trimming: 6 bases; J trimming: 5 bases; junction bases outside the gene matches: 15. CDR1 is SGHVS and CDR2 is FNYEAQ in the germline V gene. This CDR3 comprises 17 residues.